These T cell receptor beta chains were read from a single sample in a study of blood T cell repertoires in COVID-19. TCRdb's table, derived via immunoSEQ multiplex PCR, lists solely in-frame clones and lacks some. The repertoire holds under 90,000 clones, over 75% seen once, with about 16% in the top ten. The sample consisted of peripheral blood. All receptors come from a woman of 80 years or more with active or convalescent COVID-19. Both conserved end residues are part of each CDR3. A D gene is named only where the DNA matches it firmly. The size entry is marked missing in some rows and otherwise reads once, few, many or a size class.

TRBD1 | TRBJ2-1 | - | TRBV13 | TGTGCCAGCAGCTTAGGGGGGGACAGGGGATTTACAGGGATGCAGTTCTTC | CASSLGGDRGFTGMQFF
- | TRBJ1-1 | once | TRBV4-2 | TGTGCCAGCAGCCAAAGGGAGGGGGGAGGTACTGAAGCTTTCTTT | CASSQREGGGTEAFF
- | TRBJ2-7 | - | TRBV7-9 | TGTGCCAGCAGCTTAGGTTCAACAGGGCGCGAGCAGTACTTC | CASSLGSTGREQYF
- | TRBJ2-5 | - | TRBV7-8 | TGTGCCAGCAGCTTAGTGAGGGCTGAGACCCAGTACTTC | CASSLVRAETQYF
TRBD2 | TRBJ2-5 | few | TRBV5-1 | TGCGCCAGCAGCTTGGGAACCTCGGGGGGCCAAGAGACCCAGTACTTC | CASSLGTSGGQETQYF
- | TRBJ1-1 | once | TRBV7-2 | TGTGCCAGCAGCTTGGATAGGCCGGGGAACACTGAAGCTTTCTTT | CASSLDRPGNTEAFF
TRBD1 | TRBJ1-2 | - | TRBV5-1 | TGCGCCAGCAGCTTGGGGACAGGGCCTACCTCTATGTGGACCTTC | CASSLGTGPTSMWTF
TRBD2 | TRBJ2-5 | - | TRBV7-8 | TGTGCCAGCAGCTGGGGTGGGGCTAGCGGGCAAGAGACCCAGTACTTC | CASSWGGASGQETQYF
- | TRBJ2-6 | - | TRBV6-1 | TGTGCCAGCAGTGGGACAAGGATGTACTCTGGGGCCAACGTCCTGACTTTC | CASSGTRMYSGANVLTF
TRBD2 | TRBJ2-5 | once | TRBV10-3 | TGTGCCATCCAACCCGGATCTAGCGGGAGTCGAGAGACCCAGTACTTC | CAIQPGSSGSRETQYF
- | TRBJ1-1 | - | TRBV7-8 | TGTGCCAGCAGCTTAGTAGGGGGGAACACTGAAGCTTTCTTT | CASSLVGGNTEAFF
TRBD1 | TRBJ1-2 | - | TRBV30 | TGTGCCTGGAGTACCGGGACAGATAACTATGGCTACACCTTC | CAWSTGTDNYGYTF
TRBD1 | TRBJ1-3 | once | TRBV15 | TGTGCCACCAGCAGATCCCCAGGGACAGCAGGAAACACCATATATTTT | CATSRSPGTAGNTIYF
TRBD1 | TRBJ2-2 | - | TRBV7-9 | TGTGCCAGCAGCGCGTGGACAGGGGAAGTCGGGGAGCTGTTTTTT | CASSAWTGEVGELFF
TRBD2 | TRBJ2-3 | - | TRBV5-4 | TGTGCCAGCAGCTTATTTGGACTAGCGGGAGATACGCAGTATTTT | CASSLFGLAGDTQYF
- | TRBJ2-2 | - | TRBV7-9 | TGTGCCAGCCCCCCCGTCTTGGGGGCCTACACCGGGGAGCTGTTTTTT | CASPPVLGAYTGELFF
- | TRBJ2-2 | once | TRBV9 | TGTGCCAGCAGACTAGACACTTACACCGGGGAGCTGTTTTTT | CASRLDTYTGELFF
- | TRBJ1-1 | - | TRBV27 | TGTGCCAGCAGGAGGGTTTATAGGGACACTGAAGCTTTCTTT | CASRRVYRDTEAFF
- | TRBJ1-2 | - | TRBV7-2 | TGTGCCAGCAGCTTAGACTGGACAGCTAACTATGGCTACACCTTC | CASSLDWTANYGYTF
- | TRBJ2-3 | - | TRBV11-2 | TGTGCCAGCAGCATCAGGGTTACGCAGTATTTT | CASSIRVTQYF
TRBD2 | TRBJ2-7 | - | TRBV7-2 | TGTGCCAGCAGCTTAGAGCGAGCGGGGTCACCCTACGAGCAGTACTTC | CASSLERAGSPYEQYF
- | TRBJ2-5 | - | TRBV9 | TGTGCCAGCAGCGGGGGGGATAGGGAGACCCAGTACTTC | CASSGGDRETQYF
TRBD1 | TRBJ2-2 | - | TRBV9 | TGTGCCAGCAGCGTTTCGGGACAGGGTATGGCCGGGGAGCTGTTTTTT | CASSVSGQGMAGELFF
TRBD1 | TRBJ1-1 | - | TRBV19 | TGTGCCAGTAGTATCACCGGGACAGGGGGGAACACTGAAGCTTTCTTT | CASSITGTGGNTEAFF
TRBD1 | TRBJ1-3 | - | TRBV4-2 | TGTGCCAGCAGCCAAGATGGGCAGGGGGCTCCGGGCCCTGGAAACACCATATATTTT | CASSQDGQGAPGPGNTIYF
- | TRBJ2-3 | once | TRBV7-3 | TGTGCCAGCAGCTCAGGGGCCACAGATACGCAGTATTTT | CASSSGATDTQYF
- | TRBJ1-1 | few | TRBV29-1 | TGCAGCGTTGAAGCCTTGAACACTGAAGCTTTCTTT | CSVEALNTEAFF
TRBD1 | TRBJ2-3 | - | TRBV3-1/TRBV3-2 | TGTGCCAGCAGCCATTGGACAGGGGCCTCAGATACGCAGTATTTT | CASSHWTGASDTQYF
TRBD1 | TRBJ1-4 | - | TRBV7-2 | TGTGCCAGCAGGGGACAGGGGGATGAAAAACTGTTTTTT | CASRGQGDEKLFF
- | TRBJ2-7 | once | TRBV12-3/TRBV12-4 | TGTGCCAGCAGCCCTGGAGCCTATTACGAGCAGTACTTC | CASSPGAYYEQYF
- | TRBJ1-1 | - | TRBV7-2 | TGTGCCAGCAGCTTGGGGGGTTTGGTTACTGAAGCTTTCTTT | CASSLGGLVTEAFF
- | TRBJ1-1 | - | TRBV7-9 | TGTGCCAGCAGCTCTTTTGACAGAATGAACACTGAAGCTTTCTTT | CASSSFDRMNTEAFF
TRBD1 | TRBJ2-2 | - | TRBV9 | TGTGCCAGCAGCGTACTTCCGGGACAGGGGGCTGTCGGGGAGCTGTTTTTT | CASSVLPGQGAVGELFF
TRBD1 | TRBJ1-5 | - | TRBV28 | TGTGCCAGCAGTTCGACACAGGGGTTTAGCAATCAGCCCCAGCATTTT | CASSSTQGFSNQPQHF
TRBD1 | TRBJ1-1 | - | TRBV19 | TGTGCCAGTAGTATTCGTTGGGACAGGGGGAGTGAAGCTTTCTTT | CASSIRWDRGSEAFF
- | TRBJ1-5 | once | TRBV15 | TGTGCCACCAGCAGAGGGGTCGGGTTAGCCAATCAGCCCCAGCATTTT | CATSRGVGLANQPQHF
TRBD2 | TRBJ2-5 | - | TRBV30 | TGTGCCTGGGGTACTAGCGCCTGGGAGACCCAGTACTTC | CAWGTSAWETQYF
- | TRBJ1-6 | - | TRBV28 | TGTGCCAGCAGTTCCCCAGGGGTTCCCCTCCACTTT | CASSSPGVPLHF
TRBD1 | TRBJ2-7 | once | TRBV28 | TGTGCCAGCAGCCCCCCCGGGACAGGGGTCTACGAGCAGTACTTC | CASSPPGTGVYEQYF
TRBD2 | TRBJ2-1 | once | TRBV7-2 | TGTGCCAGCAGCTTGGCTAGCGGGAGATACAATGAGCAGTTCTTC | CASSLASGRYNEQFF
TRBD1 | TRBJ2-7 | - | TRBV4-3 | TGCGCCAGCAGCCAACCGGGACAGGGGGCTGGTGAGCAGTACTTC | CASSQPGQGAGEQYF
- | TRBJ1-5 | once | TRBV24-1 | TGTGCCACCAGGGACGAGTTCCCGGGGAGGTTTAGCAATCAGCCCCAGCATTTT | CATRDEFPGRFSNQPQHF
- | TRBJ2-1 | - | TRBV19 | TGTGCCAGTAGTGGGGGGACCTACAATGAGCAGTTCTTC | CASSGGTYNEQFF
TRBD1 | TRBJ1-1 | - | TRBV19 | TGTGCCAGTAGTGACAGGGTGAACACTGAAGCTTTCTTT | CASSDRVNTEAFF
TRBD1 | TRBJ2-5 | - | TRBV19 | TGTGCCAGTAGTAGTCAGGGGGCAGAGACCCAGTACTTC | CASSSQGAETQYF
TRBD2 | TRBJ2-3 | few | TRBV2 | TGTGCCAGATCGAGCGGGGGGGGAACAGATACGCAGTATTTT | CARSSGGGTDTQYF
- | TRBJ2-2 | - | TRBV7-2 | TGTGCCAGCAGCTTAGGGCCCACGAACACCGGGGAGCTGTTTTTT | CASSLGPTNTGELFF
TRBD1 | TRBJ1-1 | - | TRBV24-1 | TGTGCCACCAGTGATCACGGACAGGGCGAAGCTTTCTTT | CATSDHGQGEAFF
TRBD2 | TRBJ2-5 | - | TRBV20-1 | TGCAGTCCGGGGGGGGAGACCCAGTACTTC | CSPGGETQYF